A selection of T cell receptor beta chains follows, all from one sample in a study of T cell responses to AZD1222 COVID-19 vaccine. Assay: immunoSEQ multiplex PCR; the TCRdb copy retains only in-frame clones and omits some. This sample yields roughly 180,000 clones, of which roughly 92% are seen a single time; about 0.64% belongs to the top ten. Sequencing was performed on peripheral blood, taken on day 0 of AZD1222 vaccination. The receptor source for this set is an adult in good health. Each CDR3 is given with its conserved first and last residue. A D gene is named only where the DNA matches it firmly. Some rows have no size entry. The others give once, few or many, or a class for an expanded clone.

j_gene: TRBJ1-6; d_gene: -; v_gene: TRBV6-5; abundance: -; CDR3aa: CASKLWRDSPLHF; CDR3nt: TGTGCCAGCAAGTTGTGGCGGGATTCACCCCTCCACTTT
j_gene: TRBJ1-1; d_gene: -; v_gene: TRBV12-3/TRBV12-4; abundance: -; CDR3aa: CASSLSGDTEAFF; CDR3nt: TGTGCCAGCAGTTTATCAGGAGACACTGAAGCTTTCTTT
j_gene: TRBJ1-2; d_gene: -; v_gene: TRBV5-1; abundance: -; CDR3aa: CAGHDPGFLHGYTF; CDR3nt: TGCGCCGGCCACGATCCCGGGTTCCTCCATGGCTACACCTTC
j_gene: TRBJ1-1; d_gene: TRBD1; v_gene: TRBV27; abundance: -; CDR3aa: CASSFRQGNTEAFF; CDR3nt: TGTGCCAGCAGTTTCCGACAGGGGAACACTGAAGCTTTCTTT
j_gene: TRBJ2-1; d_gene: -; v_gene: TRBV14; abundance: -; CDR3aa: CASSQVWGGEQFF; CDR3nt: TGTGCCAGCAGCCAAGTCTGGGGTGGTGAGCAGTTCTTC
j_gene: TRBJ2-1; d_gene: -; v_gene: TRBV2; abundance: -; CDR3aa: CASKPPTSGEQFF; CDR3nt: TGTGCCAGCAAACCGCCGACGAGCGGTGAGCAGTTCTTC
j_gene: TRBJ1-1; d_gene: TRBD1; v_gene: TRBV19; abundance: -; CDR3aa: CASQTGGNTEAFF; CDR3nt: TGTGCCAGTCAGACAGGGGGCAATACTGAAGCTTTCTTT
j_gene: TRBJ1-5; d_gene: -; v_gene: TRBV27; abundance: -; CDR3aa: CASSIEGPKVGSPTFNQPQHF; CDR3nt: TGTGCCAGCAGTATCGAAGGACCGAAAGTGGGCTCCCCTACCTTTAATCAGCCCCAGCATTTT
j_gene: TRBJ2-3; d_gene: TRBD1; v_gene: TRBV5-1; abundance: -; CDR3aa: CASSFEDRGSDTQYF; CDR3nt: TGCGCCAGCAGCTTCGAGGACAGGGGATCAGATACGCAGTATTTT
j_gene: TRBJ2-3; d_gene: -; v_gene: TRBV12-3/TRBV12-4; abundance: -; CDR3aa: CASSPRASDTQYF; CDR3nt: TGTGCCAGCAGTCCGCGGGCGTCAGATACGCAGTATTTT
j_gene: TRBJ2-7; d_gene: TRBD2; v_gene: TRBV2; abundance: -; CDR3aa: CAGGTSGTYEQYF; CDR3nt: TGTGCCGGAGGGACTAGCGGTACCTACGAGCAGTACTTC
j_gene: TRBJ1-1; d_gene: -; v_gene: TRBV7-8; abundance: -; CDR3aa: CASTRLENTEAFF; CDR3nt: TGTGCCAGCACTCGACTCGAGAACACTGAAGCTTTCTTT
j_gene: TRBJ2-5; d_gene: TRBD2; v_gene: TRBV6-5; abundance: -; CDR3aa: CASGREAREETQYF; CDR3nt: TGTGCCAGCGGGCGGGAGGCTCGAGAAGAGACCCAGTACTTC
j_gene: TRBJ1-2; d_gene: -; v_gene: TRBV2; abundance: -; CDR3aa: CASSRVQGSEGYTF; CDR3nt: TGTGCCAGCAGTCGGGTCCAGGGATCGGAAGGCTACACCTTC
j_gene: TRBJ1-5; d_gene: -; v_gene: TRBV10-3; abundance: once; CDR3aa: CATRAGSDNQPQHF; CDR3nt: TGTGCCACCCGCGCCGGGTCGGACAATCAGCCCCAGCATTTT
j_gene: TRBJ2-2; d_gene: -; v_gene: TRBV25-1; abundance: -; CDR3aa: CASSVPGAGRNTGELFF; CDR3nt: TGTGCCAGCAGTGTTCCAGGGGCAGGGCGAAACACCGGGGAGCTGTTTTTT
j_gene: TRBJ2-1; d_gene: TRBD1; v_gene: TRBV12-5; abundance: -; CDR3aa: CASGLRTGPYNEQFF; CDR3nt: TGTGCTAGTGGTCTCCGGACAGGGCCCTACAATGAGCAGTTCTTC
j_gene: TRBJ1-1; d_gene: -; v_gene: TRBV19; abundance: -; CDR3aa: CASSPGGLMNTEAFF; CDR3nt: TGTGCCAGTTCCCCCGGGGGGCTCATGAACACTGAAGCTTTCTTT